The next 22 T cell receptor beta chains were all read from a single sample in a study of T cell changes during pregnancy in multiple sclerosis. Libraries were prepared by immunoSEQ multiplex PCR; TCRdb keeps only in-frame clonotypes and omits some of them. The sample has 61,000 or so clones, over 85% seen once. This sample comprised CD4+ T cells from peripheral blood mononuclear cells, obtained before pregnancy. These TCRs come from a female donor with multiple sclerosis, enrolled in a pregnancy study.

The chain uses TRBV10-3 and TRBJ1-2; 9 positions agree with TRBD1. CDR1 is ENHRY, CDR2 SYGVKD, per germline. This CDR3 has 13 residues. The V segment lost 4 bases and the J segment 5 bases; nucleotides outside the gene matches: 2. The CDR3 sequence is CAISVGTGYGYTF. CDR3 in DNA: TGTGCCATCAGTGTGGGGACAGGGTATGGCTACACCTTC.

CDR3 in amino acids: CASSSIAGAIDTQYF. The CDR3 DNA reads TGTGCCAGCAGCTCCATAGCGGGAGCGATAGATACGCAGTATTTT. The rearrangement joins TRBV7-6 to TRBJ2-3; 9 bases line up with TRBD2. Germline CDR1 SGHVS, CDR2 FNYEAQ. The J segment lost 5 bases and the V segment lost 4 bases, leaving 7 bases of the junction unmatched. The CDR3 spans 15 residues.

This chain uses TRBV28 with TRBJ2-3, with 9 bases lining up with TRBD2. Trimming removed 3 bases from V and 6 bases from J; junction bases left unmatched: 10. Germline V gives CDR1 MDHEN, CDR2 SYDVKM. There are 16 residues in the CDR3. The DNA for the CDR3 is TGTGCCAGCAGTTTCTTAGCGGGAGTCGGGGGGGATACGCAGTATTTT. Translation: CASSFLAGVGGDTQYF.

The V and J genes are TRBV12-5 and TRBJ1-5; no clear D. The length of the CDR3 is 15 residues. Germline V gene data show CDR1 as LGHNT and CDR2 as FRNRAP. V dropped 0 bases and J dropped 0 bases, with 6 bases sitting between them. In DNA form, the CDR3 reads TGTGCTAGTGGTTTGGTAACGGGTAGCAATCAGCCCCAGCATTTT. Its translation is CASGLVTGSNQPQHF.

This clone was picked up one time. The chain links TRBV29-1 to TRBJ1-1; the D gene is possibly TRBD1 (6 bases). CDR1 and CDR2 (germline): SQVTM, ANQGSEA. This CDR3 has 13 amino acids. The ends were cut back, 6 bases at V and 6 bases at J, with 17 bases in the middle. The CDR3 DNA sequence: TGCAGCGTCAGGGGTGGGGGAAACCCTGAAGCTTTCTTT. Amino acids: CSVRGGGNPEAFF.

The CDR3 spells CATGTSNTGELFF. The CDR3 region has the DNA TGTGCCACCGGGACATCGAACACCGGGGAGCTGTTTTTT. This chain connects TRBV25-1 to TRBJ2-2, with D possibly being TRBD1 (6 bases). Germline V gene lookup returns CDR1 MGHDK and CDR2 SYGVNS. CDR3 size: 13 residues. V shed 10 bases and J shed 0 bases, with 9 bases lying between them.

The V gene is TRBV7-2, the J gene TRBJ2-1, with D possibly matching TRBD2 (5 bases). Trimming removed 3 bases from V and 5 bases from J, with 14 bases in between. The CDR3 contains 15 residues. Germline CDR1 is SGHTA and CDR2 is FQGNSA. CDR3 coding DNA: TGTGCCAGCAGCTTGCTCATTCGGGGAAACAATGAGCAGTTCTTC. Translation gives CASSLLIRGNNEQFF.

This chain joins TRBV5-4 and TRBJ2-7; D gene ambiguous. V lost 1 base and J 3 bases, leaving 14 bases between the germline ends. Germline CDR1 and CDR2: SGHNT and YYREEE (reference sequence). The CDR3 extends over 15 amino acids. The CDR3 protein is CASSLNSLPDYEQYF. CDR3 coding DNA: TGTGCCAGCAGCTTGAACTCACTCCCCGACTACGAGCAGTACTTC.

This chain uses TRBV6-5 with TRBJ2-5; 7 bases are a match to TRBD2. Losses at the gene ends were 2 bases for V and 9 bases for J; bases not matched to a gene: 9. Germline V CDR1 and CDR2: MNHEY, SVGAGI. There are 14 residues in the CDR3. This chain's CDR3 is CASSYKTEGGPQYF. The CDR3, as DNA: TGTGCCAGCAGTTACAAGACCGAGGGAGGGCCCCAGTACTTC.

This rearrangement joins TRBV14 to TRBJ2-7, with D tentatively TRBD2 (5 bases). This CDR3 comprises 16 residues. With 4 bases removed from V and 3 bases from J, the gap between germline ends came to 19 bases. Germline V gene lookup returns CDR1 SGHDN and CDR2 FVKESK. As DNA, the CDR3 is TGTGCCAGCAGCCCAAATAGCGTAGTGGCGAGCTACGAGCAGTACTTC. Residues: CASSPNSVVASYEQYF.

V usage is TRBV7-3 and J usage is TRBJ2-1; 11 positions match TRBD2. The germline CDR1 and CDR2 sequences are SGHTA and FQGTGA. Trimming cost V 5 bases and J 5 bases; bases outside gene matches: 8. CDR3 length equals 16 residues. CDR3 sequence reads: CASSGRGTSGNNEQFF. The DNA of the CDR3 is TGTGCCAGCAGCGGGAGGGGGACTAGCGGTAACAATGAGCAGTTCTTC.

CDR3 amino acids: CASSLFARSNQPQHF. The CDR3 DNA follows: TGTGCCAGCAGCTTGTTTGCGAGGAGCAATCAGCCCCAGCATTTT. This rearrangement joins TRBV5-8 to TRBJ1-5; D remains ambiguous. Germline assignment: CDR1 SGHTS and CDR2 YDEGEE. The CDR3 totals 15 residues. V gave up 1 base and J gave up 1 base, with 9 bases separating them.

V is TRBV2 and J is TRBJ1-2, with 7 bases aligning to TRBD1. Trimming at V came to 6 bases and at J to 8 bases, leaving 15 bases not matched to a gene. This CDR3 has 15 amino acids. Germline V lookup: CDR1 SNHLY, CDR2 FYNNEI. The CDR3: CASRIQTITGVGYTF. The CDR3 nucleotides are TGTGCCAGCAGAATCCAAACAATCACAGGGGTCGGCTACACCTTC.

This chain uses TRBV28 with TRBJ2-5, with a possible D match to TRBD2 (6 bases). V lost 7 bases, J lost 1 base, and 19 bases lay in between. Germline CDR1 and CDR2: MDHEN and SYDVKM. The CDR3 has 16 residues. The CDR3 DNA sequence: TGTGCCAGCAACAGACCGGGACTCCGGGGCCAAGAGACCCAGTACTTC. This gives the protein CASNRPGLRGQETQYF.

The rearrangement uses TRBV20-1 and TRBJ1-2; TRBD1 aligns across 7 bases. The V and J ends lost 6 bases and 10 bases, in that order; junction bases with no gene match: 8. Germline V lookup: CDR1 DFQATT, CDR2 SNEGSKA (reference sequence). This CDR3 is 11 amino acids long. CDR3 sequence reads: CSAPTGLVYTF. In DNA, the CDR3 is TGCAGTGCCCCGACAGGGCTTGTCTACACCTTC.

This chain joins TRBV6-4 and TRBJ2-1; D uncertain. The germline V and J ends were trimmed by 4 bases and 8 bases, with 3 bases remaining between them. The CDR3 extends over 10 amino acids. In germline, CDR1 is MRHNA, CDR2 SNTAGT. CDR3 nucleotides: TGTGCCAGCAGTGCTGATGAGCAGTTCTTC. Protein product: CASSADEQFF.

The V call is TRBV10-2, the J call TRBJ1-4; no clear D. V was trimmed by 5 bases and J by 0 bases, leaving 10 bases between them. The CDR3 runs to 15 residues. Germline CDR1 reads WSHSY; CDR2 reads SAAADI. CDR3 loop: CASSQTGTTNEKLFF. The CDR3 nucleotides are TGCGCCAGCAGTCAAACCGGGACAACTAATGAAAAACTGTTTTTT.

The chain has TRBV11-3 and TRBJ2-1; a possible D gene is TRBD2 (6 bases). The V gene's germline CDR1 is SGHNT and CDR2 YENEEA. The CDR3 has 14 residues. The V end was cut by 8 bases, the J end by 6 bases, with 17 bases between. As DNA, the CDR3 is TGTGCCAGCCTCGGGCCAGGGACTGGCAATGAGCAGTTCTTC. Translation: CASLGPGTGNEQFF.

The CDR3 region is CAISESTRIYEQYF. CDR3 sequence (DNA): TGTGCCATCAGTGAGTCGACTCGGATCTACGAGCAGTACTTC. The rearrangement links TRBV10-3 to TRBJ2-7; D not resolved. Germline V gene lookup returns CDR1 ENHRY and CDR2 SYGVKD. CDR3 size: 14 residues. Deletions cut 0 bases from V and 3 bases from J, with 9 bases between.

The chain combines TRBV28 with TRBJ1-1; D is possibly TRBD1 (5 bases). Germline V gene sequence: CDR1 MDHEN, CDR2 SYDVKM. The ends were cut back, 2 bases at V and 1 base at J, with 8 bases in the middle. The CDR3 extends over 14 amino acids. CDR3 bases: TGTGCCAGCAGTTTAGGGACTCAGAACACTGAAGCTTTCTTT. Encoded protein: CASSLGTQNTEAFF. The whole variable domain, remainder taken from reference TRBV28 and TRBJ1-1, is DVKVTQSSRYLVKRTGEKVFLECVQDMDHENMFWYRQDPGLGLRLIYFSYDVKMKEKGDIPEGYSVSREKKERFSLILESASTNQTSMYLCASSLGTQNTEAFFGQGTRLTVV.

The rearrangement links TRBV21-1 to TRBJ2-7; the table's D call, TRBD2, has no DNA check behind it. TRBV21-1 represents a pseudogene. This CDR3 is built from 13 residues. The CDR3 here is CARTPGGVHEQYF. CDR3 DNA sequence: TGTGCCAGGACCCCTGGCGGAGTCCACGAGCAGTACTTC.

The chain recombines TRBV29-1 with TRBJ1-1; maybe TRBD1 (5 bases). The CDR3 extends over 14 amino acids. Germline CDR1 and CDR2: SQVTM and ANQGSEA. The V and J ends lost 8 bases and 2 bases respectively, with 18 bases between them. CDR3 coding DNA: TGCAGCACTTCAGGGCAGGGTGGAAACACTGAAGCTTTCTTT. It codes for CSTSGQGGNTEAFF.